This T cell receptor beta chain was identified in a study of blood T cell repertoires in COVID-19. Authors' processing steps: Reference gene primer amplification gave nucleated cell count estimates. Sequenced by immunoSEQ multiplex PCR; TCRdb stores in-frame clones only, minus some. That table gives V, J and clone size, and the DNA gave D and trimming. The sample shows fewer than 400,000 clones, around nine tenths of them seen only once. The recovered donors of Cohort 3 showed two negative PCRs, clearance, or symptom resolution. V lost 6 bases to trimming and J lost 2 bases, with 13 bases between them. The CDR3 is made up of 14 amino acids. Per germline, CDR1 SNHLY and CDR2 FYNNEI. This clone showed up just once.

Material: PBMCs or T cells enriched from blood (not recorded which). The chain uses TRBV2 and TRBJ2-5, with TRBD2 as a possible D gene (6 bases). The receptor was isolated from a woman in her twenties or thirties who had recovered from COVID-19. DNA for the CDR3: TGTGCCAGCAGGTGGGAGGTAGCGCAAGAGACCCAGTACTTC. It encodes CASRWEVAQETQYF.